This is a list of T cell receptor beta chains from one sample in a study of cytomegalovirus exposure and HLA in healthy donors. The method was immunoSEQ multiplex PCR; TCRdb's version includes in-frame clones alone and lacks a portion of them. The sample table sets out 80,000 or so clones. Sequencing was carried out using PBMCs. The receptors originated from a woman aged 30 to 39 in good health and CMV-seronegative. Both conserved end residues are part of each CDR3. Each record gives: V gene, D gene, J gene, CDR3 protein, CDR3 DNA. The D gene is left open where the match is weak.

TRBV2	TRBD2	TRBJ2-3	CASSAAGVTDTQYF	TGTGCCAGCAGTGCGGCGGGGGTAACAGATACGCAGTATTTT
TRBV6-5	-	TRBJ1-1	CASSYGPGLLGTEAFF	TGTGCCAGCAGTTACGGGCCAGGACTGTTGGGCACTGAAGCTTTCTTT
TRBV6-5	TRBD1	TRBJ2-7	CASSYSTGPSREQYF	TGTGCCAGCAGTTACTCGACAGGGCCGTCGCGGGAGCAGTACTTC
TRBV7-9	-	TRBJ1-5	CASSLGSGQMEPQHF	TGTGCCAGCAGCTTAGGTTCTGGGCAGATGGAGCCCCAGCATTTT
TRBV6-1	-	TRBJ2-7	CASSADRTYEQYF	TGTGCCAGCAGTGCAGACAGGACCTACGAGCAGTACTTC
TRBV6-6	TRBD1	TRBJ2-5	CASSYGGQGKETQYF	TGTGCCAGCAGTTACGGGGGACAGGGAAAAGAGACCCAGTACTTC
TRBV6-1	TRBD2	TRBJ2-3	CASSRTSGGTDTQYF	TGTGCCAGCAGTCGAACTAGCGGGGGCACAGATACGCAGTATTTT
TRBV5-1	TRBD2	TRBJ2-7	CASSPGLAGRGRTSYEQYF	TGCGCCAGCAGCCCCGGACTAGCGGGAAGGGGGCGAACTTCTTACGAGCAGTACTTC
TRBV6-5	-	TRBJ1-2	CASSYSPGGSYGYTF	TGTGCCAGCAGTTACTCGCCCGGGGGATCCTATGGCTACACCTTC
TRBV27	TRBD2	TRBJ2-1	CASSTGLAGTSHEQFF	TGTGCCAGCAGTACCGGACTAGCGGGGACCAGCCATGAGCAGTTCTTC
TRBV27	-	TRBJ1-2	CASSLTGPGGYTF	TGTGCCAGCAGTTTAACAGGGCCGGGTGGCTACACCTTC
TRBV5-1	TRBD1	TRBJ2-2	CASSPGQGLITGELFF	TGCGCCAGCAGCCCGGGACAGGGACTTATCACCGGGGAGCTGTTTTTT
TRBV6-1	TRBD1	TRBJ1-2	CASRDRGLGYTF	TGTGCCAGCAGGGACAGGGGCCTTGGCTACACCTTC
TRBV4-1	-	TRBJ1-1	CASSQGTNTEAFF	TGCGCCAGCAGCCAAGGGACAAACACTGAAGCTTTCTTT
TRBV15	-	TRBJ2-3	CATSNNREWGDKQYF	TGTGCCACCAGCAACAATCGGGAGTGGGGAGATAAGCAGTATTTT
TRBV19	-	TRBJ1-5	CASSIAGPGQPQHF	TGTGCCAGTAGTATAGCCGGACCAGGGCAGCCCCAGCATTTT
TRBV11-2	TRBD1	TRBJ1-2	CASSLDRGTRSYTF	TGTGCCAGCAGTTTGGACAGGGGAACGAGAAGCTACACCTTC
TRBV27	-	TRBJ1-4	CASSPLGAANEKLFF	TGTGCCAGCAGTCCTTTAGGGGCTGCTAATGAAAAACTGTTTTTT
TRBV29-1	-	TRBJ1-1	CSVEVLAGAGTEAFF	TGCAGCGTTGAAGTTCTTGCGGGGGCTGGAACTGAAGCTTTCTTT
TRBV6-1	TRBD2	TRBJ2-1	CASRLLAGGSNEQFF	TGTGCCAGCAGGCTACTAGCGGGAGGCTCCAATGAGCAGTTCTTC
TRBV19	TRBD2	TRBJ2-7	CASSIVLAGEYEQYF	TGTGCCAGTAGTATTGTGCTAGCGGGAGAGTACGAGCAGTACTTC
TRBV18	-	TRBJ2-5	CASAPLAQETQYF	TGTGCCAGCGCCCCATTAGCCCAAGAGACCCAGTACTTC
TRBV12-5	TRBD2	TRBJ2-2	CASGNSGGSGTGELFF	TGTGCTAGTGGGAACTCGGGCGGGAGTGGCACCGGGGAGCTGTTTTTT
TRBV6-1	-	TRBJ2-7	CASSEDRPEQYF	TGTGCCAGCAGTGAAGACAGGCCCGAGCAGTACTTC